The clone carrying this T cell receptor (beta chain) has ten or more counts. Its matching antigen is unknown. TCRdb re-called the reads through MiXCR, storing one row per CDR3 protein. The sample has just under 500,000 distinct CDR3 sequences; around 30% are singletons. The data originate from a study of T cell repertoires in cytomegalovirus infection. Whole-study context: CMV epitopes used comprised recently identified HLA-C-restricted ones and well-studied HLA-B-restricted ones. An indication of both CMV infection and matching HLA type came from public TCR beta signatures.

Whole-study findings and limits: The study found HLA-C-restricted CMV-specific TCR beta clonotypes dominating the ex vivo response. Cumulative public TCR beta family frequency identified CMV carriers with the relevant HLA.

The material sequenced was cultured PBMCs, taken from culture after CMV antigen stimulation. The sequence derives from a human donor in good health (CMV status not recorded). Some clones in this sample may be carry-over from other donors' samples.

DNA of the CDR3: TGTGCCAGCTTTGTTCGGACAGGGACTTATCAGCCCCAGCATTTT. Its protein product is CASFVRTGTYQPQHF. The V and J genes are TRBV7-2 and TRBJ1-5; TRBD1 matches at 8 bases. The germline V gene encodes CDR1 SGHTA and CDR2 FQGNSA. V shed 8 bases and J 5 bases; nucleotides not matched to a gene: 11. The length of the CDR3 is 15 residues.